This T cell receptor (beta chain) was documented in a study of blood T cells in healthy people across ages. A second PCR of roughly 6 to 12 cycles used a sample-barcoded 5' primer and a J-beta primer mix. Sequencing recovered at least 2.5 million CDR3-containing paired-end reads from each sample. TCRdb reprocessed the 5' RACE reads via MiXCR and lists one record per CDR3 protein. The sample includes 600,000 to 650,000 distinct CDR3 sequences, roughly 53% of them seen just once. This clonotype has more than one count but fewer than ten. At one end, the junction sequence differs from germline, possibly due to a read error. The CDR3 consists of 15 residues.

The source of this sequence is a man between 60 and 75 years old in good health. This chain uses TRBV12-3 or TRBV12-4 with TRBJ2-6; D is unresolved. Material for sequencing was blood. The CDR3 sequence is CASSPPSSEANVLTF. The CDR3 DNA follows: TGTGCCAGCAGTCCCCCGAGCTCTGAGGCCAACGTCCTGACTTTC.